Listed here are 10 T cell receptor beta chains from one sample, sequenced in a study of cytomegalovirus exposure and HLA in healthy donors. The PCR was carried out with 60 Vbeta primers and 13 Jbeta primers. Profiled with immunoSEQ multiplex PCR; TCRdb holds only in-frame clones, not every one. The sample records about 20,000 clones, roughly 80% being singletons. Source material: PBMCs. The source of these receptors is a man aged 55 to 70 in good health and CMV-seronegative.

This rearrangement joins TRBV4-3 to TRBJ2-1, with TRBD2 matching 10 bases. Germline CDR1 and CDR2: LGHNA and YSLEER. The length of the CDR3 is 19 residues. J lost 0 bases, V lost 0 bases, and 8 bases had no gene match. The DNA of the CDR3 is TGCGCCAGCAGCCAAGATTGGCCTAGCGGGAGAGTCTCCTACAATGAGCAGTTCTTC. Translation: CASSQDWPSGRVSYNEQFF.

This clone was seen once. The chain couples TRBV7-3 to TRBJ1-1; D may be TRBD1 (5 bases). V dropped 3 bases and J dropped 7 bases, with 12 bases sitting between them. Germline loops: CDR1 SGHTA, CDR2 FQGTGA. The CDR3 sequence is 13 residues long. The CDR3, as DNA: TGTGCCAGCAGCTTTAGCCGGCAGGGTGAAGCTTTCTTT. The encoded protein is CASSFSRQGEAFF.

Worth noting for this clone: The germline gene is not matched at one end of the junction; a read error may be the cause. The V gene is TRBV5-6, the J gene TRBJ1-2; D possibly corresponds to TRBD1 (6 bases). Germline CDR1 SGHDT, CDR2 YYEEEE. The CDR3 extends over 14 amino acids. This CDR3 is CASRLTGGAEGYPF. CDR3 DNA: TGTGCCAGCAGGCTCACCGGGGGGGCTGAAGGCTACCCCTTC.

V and J are TRBV18 and TRBJ1-4; tentative D call: TRBD1 (5 bases). The V gene's germline CDR1 is KGHSH and CDR2 LQKENI. V was pared by 2 bases and J by 6 bases, with 16 bases between. The CDR3 is made up of 16 amino acids. The CDR3: CASSPYAPQGDEKLFF. The CDR3 DNA sequence: TGTGCCAGCTCACCATACGCCCCCCAGGGCGATGAAAAACTGTTTTTT.

This rearrangement joins TRBV6-4 to TRBJ2-7; D not certain. V was cut by 6 bases and J by 1 base, with 16 bases left in between. Germline assignment: CDR1 MRHNA and CDR2 SNTAGT. There are 15 residues in the CDR3. The CDR3 region has the DNA TGTGCCAGCAGCCACACTGACACGAGATCCTACGAGCAGTACTTC. This encodes CASSHTDTRSYEQYF.

Only a few counts were recorded for this clone. V usage is TRBV4-3 and J usage is TRBJ2-7; 7 nucleotides match TRBD2. CDR3 size: 17 residues. The trim removed 0 bases at V and 3 bases at J, leaving 11 bases unmatched. Germline CDR1 is LGHNA and CDR2 is YSLEER. As DNA, the CDR3 is TGCGCCAGCAGCCAAGAGGTGGCGGGAGTGTTTTACTACGAGCAGTACTTC. This sequence encodes CASSQEVAGVFYYEQYF.

The chain uses TRBV15 and TRBJ2-1, with D maybe TRBD2 (5 bases). The CDR3 covers 17 residues. Germline assignment: CDR1 LNHNV and CDR2 YYDKDF (reference sequence). Trimming removed 0 bases at V and 1 base at J, with 13 bases between. As DNA, the CDR3 is TGTGCCACCAGCAGAGATCTCTATAGCGTGTCCTACAATGAGCAGTTCTTC. Translated, it gives CATSRDLYSVSYNEQFF.

The rearrangement uses TRBV19 and TRBJ1-2; D might be TRBD1 (6 bases). Trimming removed 10 bases from V and 2 bases from J, with 14 bases in between. Germline-derived CDR1 and CDR2 are LNHDA and SQIVND (reference sequence). The CDR3 extends over 13 amino acids. The CDR3 region has the DNA TGTGCCACCGACTTTCAGGGGAACTATGGCTACACCTTC. This translates into CATDFQGNYGYTF.

This chain joins TRBV29-1 and TRBJ1-1; D is unclear. Germline V gene sequence: CDR1 SQVTM, CDR2 ANQGSEA. V was cut by 5 bases and J by 3 bases, with 4 bases left in between. The CDR3 extends over 10 amino acids. DNA of the CDR3: TGCAGCGTTTGGCACACTGAAGCTTTCTTT. Encoded protein: CSVWHTEAFF.

As for this clone: Here the CDR3 omits its conserved ending phenylalanine or tryptophan, so a read error is the likely source. The rearrangement uses TRBV9 and TRBJ2-7; D is unresolved. V lost 4 bases and J 0 bases, leaving 17 bases between the germline ends. The germline V gene encodes CDR1 SGDLS and CDR2 YYNGEE. The CDR3 is made up of 16 amino acids. The CDR3 nucleotides read TGTGCCAGCAGCTTAAGCGCGGCACCGAGCTCCTACGAGCAGTACCTC. Translating it yields CASSLSAAPSSYEQYL.